The sequence of this TCR beta chain was determined in a study of neoadjuvant nivolumab and ipilimumab in lung cancer. CDR1 SGHTA and CDR2 FQGNSA come from the germline V gene. With V trimmed by 2 bases and J by 3 bases, 6 bases remained unmatched. CDR3 length equals 15 residues. Measured with immunoSEQ multiplex PCR; TCRdb has only the in-frame clones, and not every one. Of 9,100 or so clones listed, 70% to 85% are singletons. The V call is TRBV7-2, the J call TRBJ2-7, with 8 positions matching TRBD1. Sample: tumor tissue, taken after neoadjuvant nivolumab, alone or with ipilimumab, at or shortly before surgery. This sequence was found in an adult with non-small cell lung cancer. Here the CDR3 reads CASSLQDREIYEQYF. In nucleotides, the CDR3 is TGTGCCAGCAGCTTACAGGACAGGGAAATCTACGAGCAGTACTTC.